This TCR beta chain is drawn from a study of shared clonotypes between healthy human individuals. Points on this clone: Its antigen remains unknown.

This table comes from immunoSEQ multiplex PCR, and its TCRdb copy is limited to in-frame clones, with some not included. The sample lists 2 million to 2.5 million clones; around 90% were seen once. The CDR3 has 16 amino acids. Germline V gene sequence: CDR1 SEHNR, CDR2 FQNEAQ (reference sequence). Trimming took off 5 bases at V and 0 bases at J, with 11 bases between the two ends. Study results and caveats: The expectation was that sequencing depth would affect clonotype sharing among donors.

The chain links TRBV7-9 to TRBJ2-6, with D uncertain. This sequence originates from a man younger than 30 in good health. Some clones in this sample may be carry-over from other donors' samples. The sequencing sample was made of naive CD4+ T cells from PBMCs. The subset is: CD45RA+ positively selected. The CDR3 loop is CASSHQFLSGANVLTF. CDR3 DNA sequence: TGTGCCAGCAGCCACCAATTCCTCTCTGGGGCCAACGTCCTGACTTTC.